This passage covers 30 T cell receptor beta chains from one sample sequenced in a study of T cells in Graves' hyperthyroidism and ophthalmopathy. RNA transcripts served as the template for amplifying TCR beta CDR3 regions. HTBI primers drove first-round RT-PCR of the TCR CDR3. TCRdb recomputed calls from the multiplex PCR reads with MiXCR, one row per CDR3 protein. The repertoire consists of 650,000 to 750,000 distinct CDR3 sequences, with 12% to 15% occurring once and the leading ten covering about 9.4%. The specimen was blood. These receptors all come from a young woman with Graves' hyperthyroidism.

The chain uses TRBV27 and TRBJ2-2; 11 bases map to TRBD2. J gave up 7 bases and V 3 bases, and 4 bases lay outside the gene matches. Germline-derived CDR1 and CDR2 are MNHEY and SMNVEV (reference sequence). CDR3 length: 15 residues. This chain's CDR3 is CASSFLAGGVGELFF. The CDR3, as DNA: TGTGCCAGCAGTTTCCTAGCGGGGGGAGTCGGGGAGCTGTTTTTT.

The V call is TRBV6-1, the J call TRBJ2-7; 9 nucleotides align to TRBD1. V lost 5 bases to trimming and J lost 4 bases; unmatched junction nucleotides: 9. This CDR3 spans 15 amino acids. Germline V gene lookup returns CDR1 MNHNS and CDR2 SASEGT. CDR3 DNA: TGTGCCAGCAGTAAACCGGGACAGGGTCTTTACGAGCAGTACTTC. Translating it yields CASSKPGQGLYEQYF.

The sample holds many counts of this clonotype. The V call is TRBV7-3, the J call TRBJ2-5, with TRBD2 as a possible D gene (6 bases). The V and J ends lost 5 bases and 5 bases respectively, with 18 bases between them. Per the germline V gene, CDR1 is SGHTA and CDR2 is FQGTGA. The CDR3 spans 15 residues. The CDR3 DNA follows: TGTGCCAGCAGCCAGCATTCGGGAGTAAGGGAGACCCAGTACTTC. Encoded protein: CASSQHSGVRETQYF.

The gene calls are TRBV20-1 and TRBJ2-7; no clear D gene. V was trimmed by 6 bases and J by 2 bases, leaving 20 bases between them. Germline V gene sequence: CDR1 DFQATT, CDR2 SNEGSKA (reference sequence). The CDR3 sequence is 15 residues long. The CDR3 bases are TGCAGTGCCCGGCCCACTGGACCAGTAGCCTACGAGCAGTACTTC. Protein: CSARPTGPVAYEQYF.

This clonotype showed up many times. The chain links TRBV6-1 to TRBJ1-1; D not certain. Germline V lookup: CDR1 MNHNS, CDR2 SASEGT. V shed 10 bases and J shed 4 bases, with 16 bases lying between them. The CDR3 has 13 amino acids. The CDR3 protein is CATSGREGTEAFF. The DNA for the CDR3 is TGTGCCACCTCGGGTAGGGAAGGCACTGAAGCTTTCTTT.

The chain employs TRBV10-3 and TRBJ2-3; D is unclear. Germline CDR1 is ENHRY and CDR2 is SYGVKD. V was clipped by 6 bases and J by 0 bases, with 10 bases between them. This CDR3 has 14 residues. The CDR3 region has the DNA TGTGCCATCAGCGCTTCGACTAGCACAGATACGCAGTATTTT. Translating it yields CAISASTSTDTQYF.

V gene TRBV10-1 combines with J gene TRBJ2-3; TRBD2 matches at 8 bases. The length of the CDR3 is 15 residues. V lost 6 bases, J lost 1 base, and 6 bases stayed unmatched. Germline loops: CDR1 WNHNN, CDR2 SYGVQD (reference sequence). The CDR3 DNA reads TGCGCCAGCAGCGATAGCGGGACGGGCACAGATACGCAGTATTTT. This sequence encodes CASSDSGTGTDTQYF.

This clonotype was counted at least ten times. The rearrangement links TRBV28 to TRBJ2-1, with TRBD2 as a possible D gene (5 bases). CDR3 length equals 14 residues. Germline loops: CDR1 MDHEN, CDR2 SYDVKM. The V and J ends lost 3 bases and 6 bases respectively, with 12 bases between them. The CDR3 reads CASSFVDLSNEQFF. Here the CDR3 DNA reads TGTGCCAGCAGTTTTGTGGACTTGTCCAATGAGCAGTTCTTC.

This clonotype has ten or more counts. The rearrangement joins TRBV20-1 to TRBJ2-5; D possibly uses TRBD1 or TRBD2 (5 bases each). The V and J ends lost 4 bases and 9 bases respectively, with 18 bases between them. CDR1 is DFQATT, CDR2 SNEGSKA, per germline (reference sequence). This CDR3 contains 13 residues. In DNA form, the CDR3 reads TGCAGTGCTACCTCTACGGGGCCCAAGGCCCAGTACTTC. It encodes CSATSTGPKAQYF.

This clonotype was detected many times. The V and J genes are TRBV20-1 and TRBJ2-1, with 11 bases lining up with TRBD2. With 6 bases clipped from V and 6 bases from J, the junction kept 7 bases outside the gene matches. CDR1 DFQATT and CDR2 SNEGSKA come from the germline V gene (reference sequence). The CDR3 is 14 amino acids. As DNA, the CDR3 is TGCAGTGCGGAAACTAGCGGGAGTTTCAATGAGCAGTTCTTC. It is translated as CSAETSGSFNEQFF.

This clonotype was recorded many times. The J gene is TRBJ2-3, the V gene TRBV4-1; D uncertain. The V and J ends lost 3 bases and 0 bases respectively, with 13 bases between them. The length of the CDR3 is 16 residues. Germline loops: CDR1 MGHRA, CDR2 YSYEKL. CDR3 region: CASSQTGRPSTDTQYF. In DNA form, the CDR3 reads TGCGCCAGCAGCCAGACTGGAAGGCCTAGCACAGATACGCAGTATTTT.

J is TRBJ1-4 and V is TRBV19; possible D gene TRBD1, 6 bases. The V end was cut by 4 bases, the J end by 0 bases, with 12 bases between. The germline CDR1 and CDR2 sequences are LNHDA and SQIVND (reference sequence). The CDR3 sequence is 16 residues long. The CDR3 DNA is TGTGCCAGTAGTACAGCTGCAGGGGCAACTAATGAAAAACTGTTTTTT. Protein sequence: CASSTAAGATNEKLFF.

The table lists this clonotype with a few counts. The chain is built from TRBV7-9 and TRBJ1-4, with D unresolved. Germline loops: CDR1 SEHNR, CDR2 FQNEAQ (reference sequence). There are 12 residues in the CDR3. V was shortened by 5 bases and J by 8 bases, with 9 bases between the two germline ends. In DNA form, the CDR3 reads TGTGCCAGCAGCCCCGGCTGGGAAAAACTGTTTTTT. This codes for CASSPGWEKLFF.

This clonotype has ten or more counts. V and J are TRBV28 and TRBJ2-3; TRBD2 aligns across 8 bases. The V and J ends lost 7 bases and 5 bases, in that order; junction bases with no gene match: 11. The length of the CDR3 is 15 residues. CDR1 is MDHEN and CDR2 is SYDVKM in the germline V gene. The CDR3 DNA follows: TGTGCCAGCAAGGCGGGAGGCCCCCGAGGAGATACGCAGTATTTT. Its translation: CASKAGGPRGDTQYF. Full variable domain (remainder filled in from reference TRBV28 and TRBJ2-3): DVKVTQSSRYLVKRTGEKVFLECVQDMDHENMFWYRQDPGLGLRLIYFSYDVKMKEKGDIPEGYSVSREKKERFSLILESASTNQTSMYLCASKAGGPRGDTQYFGPGTRLTVL.

The chain recombines TRBV4-3 with TRBJ2-5; D may be TRBD2 (6 bases). Germline V gene data show CDR1 as LGHNA and CDR2 as YSLEER. This CDR3 comprises 16 residues. The V end lost 1 base, the J end lost 4 bases, and 16 bases lay between the germline ends. The CDR3 DNA is TGCGCCAGCAGCCAAGTTCCCGGCGGGGCGGGAGAGACCCAGTACTTC. This translates into CASSQVPGGAGETQYF.

Many counts were recorded for this clonotype. The chain is built from TRBV18 and TRBJ2-7; TRBD1 might be the D (6 bases). The germline V gene encodes CDR1 KGHSH and CDR2 LQKENI. The CDR3 extends over 15 amino acids. Trimming left V 4 bases short and J 0 bases short, with 13 bases between. The CDR3 loop reads CASSHLDSISYEQYF. The CDR3 nucleotides read TGTGCCAGCTCACACCTGGACAGTATCTCCTACGAGCAGTACTTC.

This clonotype appeared many times. The chain uses TRBV11-2 and TRBJ2-5; TRBD1 might be the D (5 bases). Germline values: CDR1 SGHAT, CDR2 FQNNGV. V was shortened by 4 bases and J by 1 base, with 13 bases between the two germline ends. The CDR3 consists of 15 residues. The chain's CDR3 is CASSYQPGFQETQYF. DNA of the CDR3: TGTGCCAGCAGCTATCAACCAGGGTTCCAAGAGACCCAGTACTTC.

Many counts were recorded for this clonotype. The chain uses TRBV20-1 and TRBJ1-6, with 9 positions matching TRBD1. With V trimmed by 6 bases and J by 10 bases, 10 bases remained unmatched. The CDR3 totals 14 residues. Germline CDR1 and CDR2: DFQATT and SNEGSKA (reference sequence). The CDR3 region is CSAQDRGNFSPLHF. The CDR3 DNA reads as TGCAGTGCCCAGGACAGGGGAAATTTCTCACCCCTCCACTTT.

This clonotype was observed a handful of times. The DNA for the CDR3 is TGTGCCAGCAGTTTACAGGAGCCCCCCGGGGAGCTGTTTTTT. Protein: CASSLQEPPGELFF. This sequence joins TRBV27 and TRBJ2-2; no firm D call. The CDR3 is made up of 14 amino acids. V lost 2 bases and J lost 6, with 10 bases in between. The germline gives CDR1 MNHEY, CDR2 SMNVEV (reference sequence).

This clonotype was observed a few times. The chain has TRBV5-1 and TRBJ2-1, with unresolved D. V lost 3 bases, J lost 8 bases, and 9 bases lay in between. There are 12 residues in the CDR3. Germline V gene sequence: CDR1 SGHRS, CDR2 YFSETQ. The CDR3 loop is CASSSAGDEQFF. The CDR3 DNA follows: TGCGCCAGCAGCTCCGCCGGCGATGAGCAGTTCTTC.

Many counts were recorded for this clonotype. V usage is TRBV6-2 or TRBV6-3 and J usage is TRBJ2-1; 13 bases match TRBD2. The CDR3 length is 17 residues. In germline, CDR1 is MNHEY, CDR2 SVGEGT. V dropped 6 bases and J dropped 4; count of bases not matched to a gene: 9. The CDR3 spells CASSQRLAGGLYNEQFF. The CDR3 bases are TGTGCCAGCAGCCAGCGACTAGCGGGAGGTCTATACAATGAGCAGTTCTTC.

The chain couples TRBV20-1 to TRBJ2-1; D possibly matches TRBD1 or TRBD2 (6 bases each). Germline lookup yields CDR1 DFQATT and CDR2 SNEGSKA (reference sequence). The length of the CDR3 is 15 residues. With 5 bases removed from V and 5 bases from J, the gap between germline ends came to 19 bases. The CDR3 nucleotides are TGCAGTGCTTGGAGGGGGGCGGGACCCCACAATGAGCAGTTCTTC. Translation: CSAWRGAGPHNEQFF.

This clonotype was counted a few times. The chain carries TRBV28 and TRBJ2-5; the D gene is possibly TRBD2 (7 bases). The germline V gene has CDR1 MDHEN and CDR2 SYDVKM. With 5 bases removed from V and 1 base from J, the gap between germline ends came to 17 bases. CDR3 length: 16 residues. CDR3 residues: CASSISGGRLQETQYF. CDR3 bases: TGTGCCAGCAGTATTTCCGGGGGGCGCCTCCAAGAGACCCAGTACTTC. The full variable domain, completed using reference TRBV28 and TRBJ2-5, is DVKVTQSSRYLVKRTGEKVFLECVQDMDHENMFWYRQDPGLGLRLIYFSYDVKMKEKGDIPEGYSVSREKKERFSLILESASTNQTSMYLCASSISGGRLQETQYFGPGTRLLVL.

The chain has TRBV20-1 and TRBJ2-7; D remains ambiguous. With 1 base removed from V and 2 bases from J, the gap between germline ends came to 9 bases. The CDR3 runs 13 residues. Germline V gene data show CDR1 as DFQATT and CDR2 as SNEGSKA (reference sequence). The CDR3 sequence is CSARVWGTYEQYF. For the CDR3, the DNA is TGCAGTGCTAGAGTATGGGGTACCTACGAGCAGTACTTC.

The chain couples TRBV18 to TRBJ1-5, with TRBD1 matching 7 bases. The CDR3 runs 13 residues. With V trimmed by 6 bases and J by 8 bases, 7 bases remained unmatched. CDR1 is KGHSH and CDR2 is LQKENI in the germline V gene. The CDR3 DNA reads TGTGCCAGCTCCCTGACAGGGTTGGAGCCCCAGCATTTT. It translates to CASSLTGLEPQHF.

This clonotype has at least ten counts. J is TRBJ2-3 and V is TRBV5-1; 12 nucleotides agree with TRBD2. V shed 0 bases, J shed 6 bases, and the junction held 8 bases outside the gene matches. Germline V CDR1 and CDR2: SGHRS, YFSETQ. There are 17 residues in the CDR3. The CDR3 loop is CASSLARTSGAGDTQYF. In DNA form, the CDR3 reads TGCGCCAGCAGCTTGGCCCGGACTAGCGGGGCGGGGGATACGCAGTATTTT.

This clonotype was counted only a few times. The rearrangement uses TRBV25-1 and TRBJ1-2; D is uncertain. The CDR3 spans 13 residues. Germline V gives CDR1 MGHDK, CDR2 SYGVNS. V lost 1 base and J lost 4, with 7 bases in between. In DNA form, the CDR3 reads TGTGCCAGCAGTGAATCCCAGACCTATGGCTACACCTTC. This translates into CASSESQTYGYTF.

This clonotype was recorded at least ten times. The chain has TRBV15 and TRBJ1-1, with D uncertain. V gave up 5 bases and J gave up 4 bases, with 11 bases separating them. This CDR3 has 13 amino acids. The V gene's germline CDR1 is LNHNV and CDR2 YYDKDF (reference sequence). The CDR3 region has the DNA TGTGCCACCAGCTACAGTGCCGGCACTGAAGCTTTCTTT. It yields the protein CATSYSAGTEAFF.

This clonotype was seen repeatedly, ten times or more. The V call is TRBV2, the J call TRBJ2-5; D uncertain. This CDR3 has 12 amino acids. From germline, CDR1 is SNHLY and CDR2 FYNNEI. With 4 bases removed from V and 10 bases from J, the gap between germline ends came to 13 bases. As DNA, the CDR3 is TGTGCCAGCAGTGCCCTCGATGTGAACCAGTACTTC. Translated: CASSALDVNQYF.

This clonotype came up many times. The genes are TRBV28 and TRBJ2-1; D uncertain. The CDR3 has 15 amino acids. The V end was cut by 5 bases, the J end by 4 bases, with 15 bases between. Germline CDR1 MDHEN, CDR2 SYDVKM. CDR3 sequence (DNA): TGTGCCAGCAGTCCTGAGGCCCTGCCGTACAATGAGCAGTTCTTC. Translated, it gives CASSPEALPYNEQFF.